This is a list of T cell receptor beta chains from one sample in a study of OX40 agonist ivuxolimab in advanced cancers. The data were produced by immunoSEQ multiplex PCR, yet TCRdb's version contains in-frame clones alone and is incomplete. The sample holds tens of thousands of clones; 88% are singletons and the top ten take roughly 3.5%. Sequences were derived from CD4+ or CD8+ T cells sorted from blood, sampled in a trial of the OX40 agonist ivuxolimab. Receptors originate from an adult with an advanced solid tumor such as melanoma, head and neck, liver or kidney cancer. Both conserved end residues are part of each CDR3. The D gene is left open where the match is weak. The size of a clone is reported for some rows only, either as once, few or many, or as a class for expanded clones.

TRBV6-5	TRBJ1-6	-	-	14	CASSSGVHNSPLHF
TRBV9	TRBJ2-2	TRBD2	-	16	CASSRGGRELTGELFF
TRBV4-2	TRBJ1-5	-	-	15	CASSQQTLSNQPQHF
TRBV6-5	TRBJ1-6	TRBD1	-	14	CASRRTGDNSPLHF
TRBV28	TRBJ1-4	TRBD1	-	14	CASSTGGFSEKLFF
TRBV11-2	TRBJ1-5	-	-	12	CASSLGDQPQHF
TRBV15	TRBJ1-1	TRBD1	-	14	CATSGQGTYTEAFF
TRBV5-4	TRBJ2-3	-	-	13	CASSPPPGDTQYF
TRBV27	TRBJ1-2	-	-	12	CASSPPLGGYTF
TRBV10-3	TRBJ2-3	TRBD2	-	14	CAIRGRVSTDTQYF
TRBV28	TRBJ1-1	TRBD1	-	14	CASLLTGGNTEAFF
TRBV7-2	TRBJ2-5	TRBD2	-	15	CASSLRGAFQETQYF
TRBV7-2	TRBJ1-5	-	-	14	CASSPGEPDQPQHF
TRBV6-5	TRBJ2-7	-	once	12	CASSRGTYEQYF
TRBV18	TRBJ2-1	-	-	15	CASSPQGSNYNEQFF
TRBV27	TRBJ2-5	-	-	14	CASSLLGSQETQYF
TRBV7-3	TRBJ2-1	-	-	16	CASSLRAGRNYNEQFF
TRBV5-6	TRBJ1-3	-	-	17	CVSSTGSKRIYGNTIYF
TRBV4-1	TRBJ2-1	TRBD2	-	15	CASGGTSGAHNEQFF
TRBV18	TRBJ1-1	-	-	13	CASSPPGNREAFF
TRBV29-1	TRBJ1-1	TRBD1	once	13	CSVRQGIGTEAFF
TRBV15	TRBJ2-6	-	-	16	CATSRVWASGANVLTF
TRBV30	TRBJ2-7	-	-	12	CAWRLGSYEQYF
TRBV10-1	TRBJ2-5	-	few	14	CASSVGGRGETQYF
TRBV11-2	TRBJ2-3	-	-	13	CASSRRNVNTQYF
TRBV11-3	TRBJ1-3	-	-	15	CASSPGRSSGNTIYF
TRBV7-3	TRBJ2-4	-	-	13	CASSLTSDAFQYF
TRBV20-1	TRBJ1-2	-	-	11	CSAMRGGSYTF
TRBV6-4	TRBJ2-1	TRBD2	once	16	CASSDWSGRAANEQFF
TRBV5-6	TRBJ2-1	-	-	11	CASSLNNEQFF
TRBV30	TRBJ2-1	TRBD2	-	16	CAWSGRRAGFYNEQFF
TRBV7-9	TRBJ2-5	-	-	15	CASSPRRLTQETQYF
TRBV28	TRBJ1-2	TRBD1	-	15	CASRTQGAPSDGYTF
TRBV5-4	TRBJ1-6	-	-	14	CASSPEGGRSPLHF
TRBV5-6	TRBJ1-5	TRBD1	few	16	CASSLGGTGGSQPQHF
TRBV6-5	TRBJ2-7	TRBD1	-	15	CASSDTGGSRYEQYF
TRBV19	TRBJ2-7	-	-	19	CASSLTLSGYPGTAGEQYF
TRBV6-1	TRBJ1-5	-	few	20	CASSESKLPMAYGSNQPQHF
TRBV14	TRBJ1-6	TRBD1	-	17	CASSQGQGVPTGGPLHF
TRBV30	TRBJ1-3	-	-	14	CAWRPVGAGNTIYF
TRBV6-1	TRBJ2-7	TRBD1	-	14	CASRVDRGAYEQYF